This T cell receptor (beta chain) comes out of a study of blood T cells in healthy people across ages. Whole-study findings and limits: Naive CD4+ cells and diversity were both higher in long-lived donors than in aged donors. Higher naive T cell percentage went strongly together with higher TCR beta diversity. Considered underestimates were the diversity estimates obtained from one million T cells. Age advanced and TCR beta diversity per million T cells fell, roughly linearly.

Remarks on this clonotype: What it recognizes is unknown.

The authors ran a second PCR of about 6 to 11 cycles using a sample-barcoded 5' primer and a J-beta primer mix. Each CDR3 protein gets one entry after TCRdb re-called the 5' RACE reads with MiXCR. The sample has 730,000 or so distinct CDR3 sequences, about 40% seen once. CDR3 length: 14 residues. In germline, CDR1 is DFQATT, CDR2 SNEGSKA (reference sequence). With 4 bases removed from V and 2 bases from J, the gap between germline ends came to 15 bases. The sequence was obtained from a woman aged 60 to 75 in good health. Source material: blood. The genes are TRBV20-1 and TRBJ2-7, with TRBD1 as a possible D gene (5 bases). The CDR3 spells CSATPMGRTYEQYF. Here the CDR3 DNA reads TGCAGTGCTACCCCGATGGGGCGAACCTACGAGCAGTACTTC.